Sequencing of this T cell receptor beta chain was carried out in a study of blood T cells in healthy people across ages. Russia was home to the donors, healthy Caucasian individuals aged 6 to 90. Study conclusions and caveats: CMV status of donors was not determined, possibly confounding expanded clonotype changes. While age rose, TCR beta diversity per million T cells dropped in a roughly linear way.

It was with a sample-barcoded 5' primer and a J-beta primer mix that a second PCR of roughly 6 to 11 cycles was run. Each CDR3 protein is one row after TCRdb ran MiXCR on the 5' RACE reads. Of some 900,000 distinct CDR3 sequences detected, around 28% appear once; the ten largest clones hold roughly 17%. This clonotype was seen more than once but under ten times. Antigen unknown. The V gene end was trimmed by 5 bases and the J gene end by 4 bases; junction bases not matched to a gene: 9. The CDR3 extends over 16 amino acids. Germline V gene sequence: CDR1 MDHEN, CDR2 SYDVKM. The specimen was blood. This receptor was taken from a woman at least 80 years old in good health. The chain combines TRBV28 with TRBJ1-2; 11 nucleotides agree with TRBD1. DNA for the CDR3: TGTGCCAGCAGTGCAAACGGACAGGGGGCGTTCTATGGCTACACCTTC. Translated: CASSANGQGAFYGYTF.